These 5 T cell receptor beta chains share one sample of origin, sequenced in a study of CD8 T cells in ankylosing spondylitis. TCRdb ran MiXCR on the 5' RACE reads and lists one entry per CDR3 protein. Of some 340,000 distinct CDR3 sequences in the sample, about 14% were seen once. The material sequenced was blood, either unsorted or a sorted T cell fraction (not recorded which). These receptors were collected from a male donor with ankylosing spondylitis or in good health (not recorded which).

This clonotype was recorded a few times. V is TRBV3-1 and J is TRBJ2-3, with 11 bases matching TRBD2. With V trimmed by 4 bases and J by 5 bases, 11 bases remained unmatched. The CDR3 totals 17 residues. CDR1 is LGHDT and CDR2 is YNNKEL in the germline V gene (reference sequence). The CDR3 region is CASSRLSSGGPRDTQYF. In DNA form, the CDR3 reads TGTGCCAGCAGCCGATTATCTAGCGGGGGGCCGAGAGATACGCAGTATTTT.

The chain combines TRBV6-5 with TRBJ1-1; no definite D call. Trimming left V 2 bases short and J 8 bases short, with 9 bases between. The germline V gene has CDR1 MNHEY and CDR2 SVGAGI. The CDR3 length is 12 residues. Here the CDR3 reads CASSYRAGEAFF. The CDR3 DNA follows: TGTGCCAGCAGTTACAGGGCCGGGGAAGCTTTCTTT.

The chain employs TRBV11-2 and TRBJ2-1; tentative D call: TRBD2 (7 bases). V was cut by 2 bases and J by 7 bases, with 15 bases left in between. Germline CDR1 and CDR2: SGHAT and FQNNGV. This CDR3 has 15 residues. CDR3 coding DNA: TGTGCCAGCAGCTTACTTGCCGGGGGGCAAAATGAGCAGTTCTTC. Its protein product is CASSLLAGGQNEQFF. Full variable domain (remainder filled in from reference TRBV11-2 and TRBJ2-1): EAGVAQSPRYKIIEKRQSVAFWCNPISGHATLYWYQQILGQGPKLLIQFQNNGVVDDSQLPKDRFSAERLKGVDSTLKIQPAKLEDSAVYLCASSLLAGGQNEQFFGPGTRLTVL.

This clonotype has a count of ten or more. The J gene is TRBJ2-2, the V gene TRBV7-8, with a weak D call TRBD1 (5 bases). This CDR3 region has 13 residues. In germline, CDR1 is SGHVS, CDR2 FQNEAQ. The V gene lost 0 bases and the J gene lost 7 bases, with 6 bases spanning the gap. The CDR3 DNA is TGTGCCAGCAGCTTAGCCACAGGCGGGGAGCTGTTTTTT. Translation: CASSLATGGELFF.

The rearrangement links TRBV12-3 or TRBV12-4 to TRBJ2-7, with D perhaps matching TRBD1 (6 bases). V gave up 7 bases and J gave up 1 base, with 8 bases separating them. This CDR3 has 12 amino acids. The DNA for the CDR3 is TGTGCCAGCACACAGGGTTCCTACGAGCAGTACTTC. Translation gives CASTQGSYEQYF.